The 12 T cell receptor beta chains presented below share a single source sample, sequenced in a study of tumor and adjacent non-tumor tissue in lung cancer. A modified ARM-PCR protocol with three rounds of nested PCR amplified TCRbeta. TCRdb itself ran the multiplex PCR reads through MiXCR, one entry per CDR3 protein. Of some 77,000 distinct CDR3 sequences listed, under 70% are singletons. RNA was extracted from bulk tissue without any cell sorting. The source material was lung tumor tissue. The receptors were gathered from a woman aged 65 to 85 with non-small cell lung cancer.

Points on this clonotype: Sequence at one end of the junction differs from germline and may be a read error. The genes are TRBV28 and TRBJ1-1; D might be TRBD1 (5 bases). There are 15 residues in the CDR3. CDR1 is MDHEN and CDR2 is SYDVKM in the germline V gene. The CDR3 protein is CAHKPEWQGNTEAFF. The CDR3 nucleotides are TGTGCCCACAAACCGGAGTGGCAGGGAAACACTGAAGCTTTCTTC.

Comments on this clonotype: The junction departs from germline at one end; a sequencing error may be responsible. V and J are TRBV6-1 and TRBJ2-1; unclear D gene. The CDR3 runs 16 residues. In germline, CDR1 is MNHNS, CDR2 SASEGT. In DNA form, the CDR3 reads TGTGCCAGCATTTTACGAGCCTTCCAACTCTACAATAAGCAGTTCTTC. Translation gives CASILRAFQLYNKQFF.

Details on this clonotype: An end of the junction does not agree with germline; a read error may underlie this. This chain's CDR3 is CASSQDVTENNEQLF. For the CDR3, the DNA is TGTGCCAGCAGCCAAGATGTGACAGAGAACAATGAGCAGCTCTTC. This chain links TRBV4-2 with TRBJ2-1, with TRBD1 as a possible D gene (5 bases). The CDR3 has 15 amino acids. Per the germline V gene, CDR1 is LGHNA and CDR2 is YNFKEQ.

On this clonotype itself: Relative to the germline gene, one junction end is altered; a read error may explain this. The CDR3 nucleotides read TGTGTCAGCAGGGGGACTGCGTTGCGGGCTGGCGAGCAGTACTTC. Its translation: CVSRGTALRAGEQYF. The chain links TRBV6-2 or TRBV6-3 to TRBJ2-7; TRBD1 might be the D (7 bases). Germline CDR1 and CDR2: MNHEY and SVGEGT. This CDR3 has 15 amino acids.

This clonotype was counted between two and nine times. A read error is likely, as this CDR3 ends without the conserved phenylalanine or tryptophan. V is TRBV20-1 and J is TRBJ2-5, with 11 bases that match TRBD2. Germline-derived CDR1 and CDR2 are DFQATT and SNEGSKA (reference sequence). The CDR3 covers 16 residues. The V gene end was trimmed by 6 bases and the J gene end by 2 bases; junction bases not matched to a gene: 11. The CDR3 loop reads CSADILAGEGQETQYL. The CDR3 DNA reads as TGCAGTGCCGACATACTAGCGGGAGAAGGACAAGAGACCCAGTACTTG.

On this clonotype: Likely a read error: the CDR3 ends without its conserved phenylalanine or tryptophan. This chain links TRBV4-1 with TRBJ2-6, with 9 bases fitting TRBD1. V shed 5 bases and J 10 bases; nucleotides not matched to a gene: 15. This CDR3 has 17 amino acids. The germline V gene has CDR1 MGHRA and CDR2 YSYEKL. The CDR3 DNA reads TGCGCCAGCAGCGATGGGACAGGGAGTCAACCGTCGAACGTCCTGACTCTC. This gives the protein CASSDGTGSQPSNVLTL.

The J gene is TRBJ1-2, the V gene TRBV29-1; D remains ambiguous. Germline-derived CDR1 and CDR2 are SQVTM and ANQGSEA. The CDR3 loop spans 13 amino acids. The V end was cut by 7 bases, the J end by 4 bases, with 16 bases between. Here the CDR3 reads CSAQSHDVYGYTF. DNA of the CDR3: TGCAGCGCCCAGTCACACGACGTCTATGGCTACACCTTC.

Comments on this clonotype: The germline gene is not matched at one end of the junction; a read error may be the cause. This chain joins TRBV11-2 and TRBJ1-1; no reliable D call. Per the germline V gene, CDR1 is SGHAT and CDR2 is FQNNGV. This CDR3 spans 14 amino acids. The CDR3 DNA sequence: TGTGCCAGCAGCTTTGGCGGCATGAACATTGAAGCTTCCTTT. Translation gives CASSFGGMNIEASF.

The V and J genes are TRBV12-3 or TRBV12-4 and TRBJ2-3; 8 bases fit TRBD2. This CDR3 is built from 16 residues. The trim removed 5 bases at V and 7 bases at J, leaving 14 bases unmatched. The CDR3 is CASSSQTSEGAYTQYF. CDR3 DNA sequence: TGTGCCAGCAGTAGCCAGACTAGCGAGGGAGCATATACGCAGTATTTT.

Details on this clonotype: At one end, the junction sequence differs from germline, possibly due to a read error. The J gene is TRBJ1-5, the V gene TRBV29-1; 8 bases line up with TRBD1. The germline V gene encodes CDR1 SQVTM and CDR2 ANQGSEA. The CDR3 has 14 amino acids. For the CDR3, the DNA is TGCAGCATTGCCCCCGGACAGGGCAATCAGACCCAGCATTTT. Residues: CSIAPGQGNQTQHF.

As DNA, the CDR3 is TGTGCCAGCAGCCAACAGGGCGGGAACACTGAAGCTTTCTTT. This encodes CASSQQGGNTEAFF. The rearrangement links TRBV4-2 to TRBJ1-1; a possible D gene is TRBD1 (5 bases). The CDR3 is made up of 14 amino acids. V lost 2 bases, J lost 1 base, and 8 bases lay in between. From germline, CDR1 is LGHNA and CDR2 YNFKEQ.

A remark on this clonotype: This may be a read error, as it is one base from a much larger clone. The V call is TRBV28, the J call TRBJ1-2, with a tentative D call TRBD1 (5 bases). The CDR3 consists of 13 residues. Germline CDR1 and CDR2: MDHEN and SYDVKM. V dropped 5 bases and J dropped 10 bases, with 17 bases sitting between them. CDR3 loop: CASSPSDIDDYTF. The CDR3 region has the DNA TGTGCCAGCAGTCCATCGGACATCGATGACTACACCTTC.